The TCR beta chain described here comes from a study of shared clonotypes between healthy human individuals. General study results and limits: Estimated richness values were generally larger in naive subsets than in memory subsets.

Germline V CDR1 and CDR2: SGHVS, FNYEAQ. The CDR3 loop spans 19 amino acids. V gave up 2 bases and J gave up 0 bases; unmatched junction bases: 9. The naive CD8 population came from CD45RO-negative cells selected for CCR7, without terminally differentiated effector memory CD45RA+ cells. The DNA input per sorted-subset replicate PCR was roughly 0.2 ug, corresponding to roughly 31,000 T cell genomes. Data came from immunoSEQ multiplex PCR; TCRdb stores just in-frame clones and leaves some out. Altogether over 800,000 clones are present, about 91% being singletons, with the ten largest covering around 24%. Worth noting for this clone: The antigen is undetermined.

The sequence was collected from a man under 40 in good health. Sequencing was done on a sample of naive CD8+ T cells sorted from blood. This chain connects TRBV7-6 to TRBJ2-1; 11 nucleotides line up with TRBD2. CDR3 DNA: TGTGCCAGCAGCTTAACGGGACTAGCGGTTATGAGCTCCTACAATGAGCAGTTCTTC. Protein: CASSLTGLAVMSSYNEQFF.